Following are 18 T cell receptor beta chains from one sample sequenced in a study of cytomegalovirus exposure and HLA in healthy donors. Primers: 60 Vbeta forward and 13 Jbeta reverse. TCRdb's copy holds only in-frame clones and misses some; the assay was immunoSEQ multiplex PCR. The sample has 100,000 to 150,000 clones, 74% seen once; the top ten hold 4% to 4.5%. The sample consisted of PBMCs. All receptors come from a woman aged 50 to 65 in good health and CMV-seropositive.

This chain uses TRBV6-1 with TRBJ2-7; D is perhaps TRBD1 (5 bases). Trimming stripped 1 base from V and 2 bases from J, with 12 bases between. CDR3 length: 15 amino acids. The germline V gene encodes CDR1 MNHNS and CDR2 SASEGT. CDR3: CASSEGAGFPYEQYF. In DNA form, the CDR3 reads TGTGCCAGCAGTGAAGGGGCAGGGTTTCCCTACGAGCAGTACTTC.

This clone appeared a single time. The chain carries TRBV5-8 and TRBJ2-1; D is perhaps TRBD2 (6 bases). The CDR3 has 13 residues. V was clipped by 5 bases and J by 8 bases, with 14 bases between them. CDR1 and CDR2 from the germline V gene are SGHTS and YDEGEE. The CDR3 loop reads CASRRVAEDEQFF. The DNA of the CDR3 is TGTGCCAGCAGGAGAGTAGCGGAGGATGAGCAGTTCTTC.

This clone was observed once. This chain uses TRBV5-1 with TRBJ2-1; D is possibly TRBD2 (6 bases). This CDR3 region has 15 residues. V dropped 2 bases and J dropped 0 bases, with 9 bases sitting between them. In germline, CDR1 is SGHRS, CDR2 YFSETQ. The CDR3 protein is CASSFTGDSYNEQFF. DNA of the CDR3: TGCGCCAGCAGCTTTACGGGAGACTCCTACAATGAGCAGTTCTTC.

This chain uses TRBV9 with TRBJ1-4; no reliable D call. Germline assignment: CDR1 SGDLS and CDR2 YYNGEE. The CDR3 runs 15 residues. Trimming shortened V by 3 bases and J by 0 bases, and 9 bases separated the two germline ends. CDR3 residues: CASSGGQTTNEKLFF. The DNA for the CDR3 is TGTGCCAGCAGCGGCGGTCAGACAACTAATGAAAAACTGTTTTTT.

The J gene is TRBJ2-1, the V gene TRBV25-1; TRBD2 matches 8 bases. Germline-derived CDR1 and CDR2 are MGHDK and SYGVNS. CDR3 size: 14 residues. After removal of 3 bases from V and 10 bases from J, the junction contained 8 bases not matched to a gene. DNA of the CDR3: TGTGCCAGCAGTGATGCCGGGGGGGTTGGAGAGCAGTTCTTC. Its translation: CASSDAGGVGEQFF.

V and J are TRBV7-9 and TRBJ1-4; no reliable D call. Trimming cost V 1 base and J 10 bases, with 7 bases left between them. This CDR3 region has 12 residues. Per germline, CDR1 SEHNR and CDR2 FQNEAQ (reference sequence). The CDR3: CASSLGARKLFF. The CDR3 bases are TGTGCCAGCAGCTTAGGGGCCAGAAAACTGTTTTTT.

J is TRBJ1-2 and V is TRBV30; TRBD1 aligns across 9 bases. Germline V gene sequence: CDR1 GTSNPN, CDR2 SVGIG (reference sequence). The CDR3 length is 18 residues. V gave up 1 base and J gave up 0 bases; unmatched junction bases: 12. DNA for the CDR3: TGTGCCTGGAGTGATATTTGGGACAGGGCCATTTCTAACTATGGCTACACCTTC. This sequence encodes CAWSDIWDRAISNYGYTF.

The CDR3 region has the DNA TGTGCCAGCAGACCCGGGAGATTCTCCTACGAGCAGTACTTC. The encoded protein is CASRPGRFSYEQYF. The chain recombines TRBV7-9 with TRBJ2-7, with D possibly being TRBD2 (6 bases). CDR3 length equals 14 residues. The V and J ends lost 6 bases and 0 bases respectively, with 12 bases between them. Germline assignment: CDR1 SEHNR and CDR2 FQNEAQ (reference sequence).

The rearrangement joins TRBV19 to TRBJ1-2, with TRBD1 matching 9 bases. Germline V CDR1 and CDR2: LNHDA, SQIVND (reference sequence). The V and J ends lost 0 bases and 8 bases, in that order; junction bases with no gene match: 7. The length of the CDR3 is 15 residues. The CDR3 region is CASSIDLWGQGGYTF. The DNA for the CDR3 is TGTGCCAGTAGTATAGATCTATGGGGACAGGGCGGCTACACCTTC.

The CDR3 loop is CASSLPVGGALTGYTF. The CDR3 coding sequence is TGCGCCAGCAGCCTCCCCGTCGGAGGGGCTCTAACTGGCTACACCTTC. The gene calls are TRBV4-1 and TRBJ1-2; D is possibly TRBD1 (5 bases). Between the trimmed V and J ends, which lost 4 bases and 7 bases, there was a span of 22 bases. Germline V gene data show CDR1 as MGHRA and CDR2 as YSYEKL. The CDR3 loop spans 16 amino acids.

This sequence joins TRBV5-4 and TRBJ2-3, with TRBD2 matching 9 bases. V shed 9 bases and J 1 base; nucleotides not matched to a gene: 6. Germline V gives CDR1 SGHNT, CDR2 YYREEE (reference sequence). The CDR3 has 14 amino acids. Written as DNA, the CDR3 is TGTGCCAAGAGCGGGGGGCAGGGCACAGATACGCAGTATTTT. Its protein is CAKSGGQGTDTQYF. Looking up the rest from reference TRBV5-4 and TRBJ2-3 gives the full variable domain: ETGVTQSPTHLIKTRGQQVTLRCSSQSGHNTVSWYQQALGQGPQFIFQYYREEENGRGNFPPRFSGLQFPNYSSELNVNALELDDSALYLCAKSGGQGTDTQYFGPGTRLTVL.

The chain links TRBV18 to TRBJ1-2; 7 bases are shared with TRBD1. The CDR3 is made up of 15 amino acids. V lost 3 bases and J lost 4; bases outside the gene matches: 8. Germline lookup yields CDR1 KGHSH and CDR2 LQKENI. This chain's CDR3 is CASSPTEGAGYGYTF. In nucleotides, the CDR3 is TGTGCCAGCTCACCTACCGAGGGGGCGGGCTATGGCTACACCTTC.

In its sample, this clone was seen once. The genes are TRBV5-4 and TRBJ2-3, with 8 bases lining up with TRBD1. The CDR3 totals 14 residues. CDR1 is SGHNT and CDR2 is YYREEE in the germline V gene (reference sequence). Trimming removed 8 bases from V and 0 bases from J; junction bases left unmatched: 5. The CDR3 region has the DNA TGTGCCAGTCAGGGGGCCCACAGCACAGATACGCAGTATTTT. Its translation is CASQGAHSTDTQYF.

In its sample, this clone was seen once. The chain recombines TRBV10-2 with TRBJ2-2; 8 nucleotides match TRBD2. The germline gives CDR1 WSHSY, CDR2 SAAADI. Unmatched junction bases numbered 4, after V lost 4 bases and J lost 0 bases. The CDR3 is 16 residues long. The CDR3 sequence: CASSGLGRANTGELFF. In nucleotides, the CDR3 is TGCGCCAGCAGTGGCCTCGGGAGGGCGAACACCGGGGAGCTGTTTTTT.

The gene calls are TRBV13 and TRBJ2-1; 7 nucleotides line up with TRBD2. V shed 0 bases and J 9 bases; nucleotides not matched to a gene: 5. The germline CDR1 and CDR2 sequences are PRHDT and FYEKMQ (reference sequence). CDR3 size: 14 residues. CDR3 residues: CASSLGGGEGEQFF. The DNA for the CDR3 is TGTGCCAGCAGCTTAGGTGGGGGGGAGGGTGAGCAGTTCTTC. The variable domain in full, completed from reference TRBV13 and TRBJ2-1, reads AAGVIQSPRHLIKEKRETATLKCYPIPRHDTVYWYQQGPGQDPQFLISFYEKMQSDKGSIPDRFSAQQFSDYHSELNMSSLELGDSALYFCASSLGGGEGEQFFGPGTRLTVL.

This clone was counted a few times. The rearrangement links TRBV6-1 to TRBJ2-5; D gene unclear. CDR1 is MNHNS, CDR2 SASEGT, per germline. The CDR3 is 13 amino acids. Trimming stripped 5 bases from V and 2 bases from J, with 9 bases between. CDR3 bases: TGTGCCAGCAGTAGCCAACTTCAAGAGACCCAGTACTTC. It translates to CASSSQLQETQYF.

The rearrangement uses TRBV6-1 and TRBJ1-4, with D uncertain. Germline loops: CDR1 MNHNS, CDR2 SASEGT. The CDR3 is made up of 13 amino acids. V dropped 5 bases and J dropped 11 bases, with 15 bases sitting between them. CDR3 amino acids: CASSQSRENKLFF. DNA of the CDR3: TGTGCCAGCAGTCAAAGCCGGGAGAACAAACTGTTTTTT.

This clone was recorded only once. The chain joins TRBV4-3 to TRBJ2-2; no reliable D call. The CDR3 loop spans 11 amino acids. Germline V lookup: CDR1 LGHNA, CDR2 YSLEER. V lost 4 bases and J lost 7, with 4 bases in between. CDR3 loop: CASSLNGELFF. The CDR3 DNA reads TGCGCCAGCAGCCTAAACGGGGAGCTGTTTTTT.